This T cell receptor beta chain comes out of a study of blood T cells in healthy people across ages (dated by TCRdb to between 2014 and 2017). The study in broad terms: In model experiments, roughly one uniquely barcoded TCR beta cDNA molecule per two T cells was captured by template switching. Using the same blood draw, the study looked at two additional independent replicas of 1 million unique cDNA reads for two donors, one aged 18 to 30 and the other aged 80 or older. Four age groups were formed from the donors: young (average about 15 years), middle-aged (around 40), aged (about 68) and long-lived (82). To avoid experimental bias, donors of different ages were spread randomly across the sequencing lanes. The study measured age-related changes in TCR beta repertoire diversity using deep sequencing normalized with unique cDNA molecular identifiers. Results and caveats for the whole study, not just this receptor: Because donor CMV infection status was unknown, age-related changes in expanded clonotypes were potentially confounded. Estimates of total diversity based on one million sequenced T cells were regarded as lower bounds and as underestimates. Bulk unsorted PBMC profiling prevented conclusive comparison of naive and antigen-experienced compartments. Compared with the aged group, the long-lived group had more naive CD4+ T cells, fewer expanded clones and increased TCR diversity, a pattern suggesting age selection. Observed TCR beta diversity per million T cells fell roughly linearly with age, and a significant reduction was already apparent by age approximately 41. The percentage of naive T cells measured by flow cytometry correlated strongly with observed TCR beta diversity.

Libraries were made using 5' RACE. This sample was sequenced with an Illumina HiSeq 2500. The second PCR ran for roughly 7 to 12 cycles and used a J-beta primer mix along with a sample-barcoded 5' primer. A template-switch 5' adaptor carrying 12 random nucleotides introduced a unique molecular identifier onto each TCR beta cDNA molecule. At least 2.5 million CDR3-containing paired-end reads were obtained from each sample. First-strand cDNA was synthesized from all RNA with the Mint cDNA synthesis kit, primed by a TRBC-specific oligonucleotide. After uracil-DNA glycosylase treatment, a first 18-cycle PCR used universal primers M1SS and BC2_uni_R on all cDNA. Per the authors' processing: Normalization of each sample was performed by random selection of 1 million high-quality reads, each carrying a distinct molecular identifier. Reads with shared molecular identifiers were discarded instead of being binned into consensus sequences. MiTCR, set to a Q25 quality threshold and the strictest error-elimination algorithm, was used for CDR3 identification, clonotype clustering and error correction. A nonparametric unseen species model with Euler transformation was used to estimate lower-bound total TCR beta diversity. The raw public data were reprocessed by TCRdb itself: fastp quality trimming at Q25, MiXCR clonotype calling, in-frame beta chains only. Every entry covers one CDR3 protein and lists the most common genes and DNA from its rows. V and J calls and clone size were set by TCRdb, not the authors. The sample table contains 600,000 to 800,000 distinct CDR3 sequences; only one count was recorded for around 50% of them. Roughly 13% of the sample goes to the ten largest clones.

With respect to this clonotype: Its antigen is unknown. One base away there is no much larger clone; base qualities are not given.

V sheds 1 base and J sheds 0 bases, leaving 14 bases between their ends. The cysteine opens and the phenylalanine closes a CDR3 of 17 amino acids. The sequence is cut down to CDR3 DNA, 51 bases in frame from base 1. The germline V gene (reference sequence) yields SEHNR for CDR1 and FQNEAQ for CDR2. Systemically healthy Caucasian individuals from Russia, about 38 in total and aged roughly 6 to 90 years, were included as donors. Each donor gave roughly 11 milliliters of peripheral blood, drawn into EDTA-treated Vacutainer tubes. Ficoll-Paque density-gradient centrifugation was used to isolate PBMCs, with at least 6.5 million per sample. Trizol reagent was used to extract total RNA from PBMCs, with at least 6 micrograms per sample. For every donor, an aliquot of PBMCs went through flow cytometry to measure the percentages of naive CD45RAhigh/CD27high T cells.

The specimen sequenced was blood. The TCR sequence derives from a woman older than 75 in good health. The chain is assembled from TRBV7-9 and TRBJ2-3, with TRBD2 as a weak D call on 5 bases. The CDR3 protein: CASSLGRQPTSTDTQYF. At the DNA level, the sequence is TGTGCCAGCAGCTTAGGGAGGCAGCCTACTAGCACAGATACGCAGTATTTT.